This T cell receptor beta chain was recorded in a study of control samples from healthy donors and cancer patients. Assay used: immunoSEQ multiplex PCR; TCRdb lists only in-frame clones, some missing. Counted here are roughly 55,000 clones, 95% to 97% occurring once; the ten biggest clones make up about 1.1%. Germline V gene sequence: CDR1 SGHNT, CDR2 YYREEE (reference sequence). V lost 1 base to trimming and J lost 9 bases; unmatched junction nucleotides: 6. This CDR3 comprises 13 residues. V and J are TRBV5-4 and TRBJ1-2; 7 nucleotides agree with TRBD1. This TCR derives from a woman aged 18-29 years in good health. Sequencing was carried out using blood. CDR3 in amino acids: CASSLTQGGRYTF. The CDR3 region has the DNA TGTGCCAGCAGCTTGACCCAGGGGGGGCGCTACACCTTC.